These T cell receptor beta chains were read from a single sample in a study of blood T cells in healthy people across ages. TCRdb ran MiXCR on the 5' RACE reads and lists one entry per CDR3 protein. The repertoire holds approximately 900,000 distinct CDR3 sequences, with about 28% as singletons. Another study also made use of these data, one on T cells of mothers and their children.

The source material was blood. These receptors were taken from a woman in her thirties or forties in good health. Each CDR3 is given with its conserved first and last residue. The D gene is left open where the match is weak. Some rows mark clone size as missing; the rest say once, few, many or name a class of expanded clone.

TRBD2	few	TRBV6-1	TRBJ2-5	TGTGCCAGCAGTGGGGGGGGGAACCAAGAGACCCAGTACTTC	CASSGGGNQETQYF
NA	NA	TRBV7-8	TRBJ2-7	TGTGCCAGCAGCTTAGGGCTGTTCTCCCGGGCCAGAGGGGACGAGCAGTACTTC	CASSLGLFSRARGDEQYF
NA	NA	TRBV6-6	TRBJ2-3	TGTGCCAGCAGTTACACCGGACGGATCACAGATACGCAGTATTTT	CASSYTGRITDTQYF
TRBD1	NA	TRBV24-1	TRBJ1-2	TGTGCCACCAGTGACTCGGGACAGGGGGCGCGGGGCTACACCTTC	CATSDSGQGARGYTF
NA	NA	TRBV18	TRBJ2-5	TGTGCCGGCTCATCACGACGGGACACTCTGGGGGAGACCCAGTACTTC	CAGSSRRDTLGETQYF
TRBD2	few	TRBV5-6	TRBJ2-3	TGTGCCAGCTGGAGGACTAGCGGGGGGGGGAGCACAGATACGCAGTATTTT	CASWRTSGGGSTDTQYF
NA	NA	TRBV28	TRBJ1-2	TGTGCCAGCAGTTTAGTGGGGACGGGCGGCTACACCTTC	CASSLVGTGGYTF
NA	NA	TRBV12-3/TRBV12-4	TRBJ1-5	TGTGCCAGCATCCTTGCCCCGGGGCTAACGGGACATCAGCCCCAGCATTTT	CASILAPGLTGHQPQHF
NA	many	TRBV5-4	TRBJ2-5	TGTGCCAGCAGCTTGGGACTCTCTGAAGAGACCCAGTACTTC	CASSLGLSEETQYF
NA	few	TRBV6-5	TRBJ2-3	TGTGCCAGCAGTTACGGGCTTAACACAGATACGCAGTATTTT	CASSYGLNTDTQYF
NA	NA	TRBV7-2	TRBJ2-3	TGTGCCAGCAGCTCGACCACTAGGTCTTCGCAGTATTTT	CASSSTTRSSQYF
TRBD1	NA	TRBV5-5	TRBJ2-1	TGTGCCAGCAGCCGCTCTCCCGGGACAGCCGACTACAATGGGCAGTTCTTC	CASSRSPGTADYNGQFF
NA	NA	TRBV6-5	TRBJ2-6	TGTGCCAGCAGTTACTCGATAAGAACAGGGATCTCTGGGGCCAACGTCCTGACTTTC	CASSYSIRTGISGANVLTF
TRBD1	few	TRBV7-9	TRBJ1-2	TGTGCCAGCAGCTTAGGACAGGGGAGGAGCTATGGCTACACCTTC	CASSLGQGRSYGYTF